These T cell receptor beta chains were read from a single sample in a study of blood T cell repertoires in COVID-19. Repertoires were generated with immunoSEQ multiplex PCR, while TCRdb's copy carries only in-frame clones and drops some. In the table there are hundreds of thousands of clones, about 88% of which are singletons. Sequencing was carried out using PBMCs or T cells enriched from blood (not recorded which). These receptors were taken from a man aged 55 to 70 who had recovered from COVID-19. Both conserved end residues are part of each CDR3. The D gene is left open where the match is weak. For some rows the clone size is stated as once, few or many, or as a class when expanded; others skip it.

V gene	D gene	J gene	clone size	CDR3 protein
TRBV9	.	TRBJ1-3	once	CASSAGWESSGNTIYF
TRBV14	TRBD1	TRBJ1-3	.	CASSQRPGGFGNTIYF
TRBV19	TRBD2	TRBJ2-1	.	CASSATSGRTPWNEQFF
TRBV5-6	.	TRBJ1-5	.	CASSHKTAYSNQPQHF
TRBV7-2	.	TRBJ1-5	.	CASSLAGYWGDSNQPQHF
TRBV7-9	TRBD1	TRBJ1-5	.	CASSRPGQGNQPQHF
TRBV2	TRBD2	TRBJ2-1	few	CASSEARLAGGNEQFF
TRBV7-9	.	TRBJ2-2	.	CASSFVAGPRAGELFF
TRBV14	TRBD2	TRBJ2-7	.	CASSQDRLAGVFEQYF
TRBV10-3	TRBD1	TRBJ2-7	.	CAISDPGTGDTYEQYF
TRBV7-9	.	TRBJ1-1	.	CASSSHSQIRDGTEAFF
TRBV7-6	.	TRBJ2-7	.	CASSLGQAPQNEQYF
TRBV7-6	TRBD2	TRBJ2-1	.	CASSLVGGRLNEQFF
TRBV27	.	TRBJ2-7	.	CASSYRGKSAYEQYF
TRBV3-1/TRBV3-2	.	TRBJ1-3	.	CASSQWTGEAGNTIYF
TRBV18	TRBD1	TRBJ2-1	.	CASSPLGISQGSSYNEQFF
TRBV11-2	TRBD1	TRBJ1-6	.	CASSLEADRGHIYNSPLHF
TRBV7-9	TRBD1	TRBJ2-5	.	CASSLGGGTGETQYF
TRBV18	.	TRBJ2-6	.	CASSLLLVSVGANVLTF
TRBV7-2	.	TRBJ2-7	few	CASSLGRSYEQYF
TRBV4-3	.	TRBJ1-2	few	CASSGSSYGYTF
TRBV2	TRBD1	TRBJ1-1	.	CASRRGLNTEAFF